These 7 T cell receptor beta chains were sequenced from one sample in a study of cytomegalovirus exposure and HLA in healthy donors. The PCR was carried out with 60 Vbeta primers and 13 Jbeta primers. This table comes from immunoSEQ multiplex PCR, and its TCRdb copy is limited to in-frame clones, with some not included. Among 150,000 to 170,000 clones listed, roughly 80% were seen once. Sample: PBMCs. The receptors were gathered from a woman aged 40 to 49 in good health and CMV-seronegative.

The CDR3 sequence: CASSVGPSNYGYTF. CDR3 DNA sequence: TGTGCCAGCAGCGTAGGGCCATCTAACTATGGCTACACCTTC. V is TRBV9 and J is TRBJ1-2; D call uncertain. The germline V gene has CDR1 SGDLS and CDR2 YYNGEE. V gave up 0 bases and J gave up 0 bases, with 6 bases separating them. CDR3 length: 14 amino acids.

The chain uses TRBV5-1 and TRBJ2-1; D perhaps matches TRBD2 (6 bases). Per germline, CDR1 SGHRS and CDR2 YFSETQ. Trimming removed 4 bases from V and 7 bases from J, with 18 bases in between. The CDR3 loop spans 15 amino acids. CDR3 residues: CASSVTEGLFNEQFF. The CDR3 bases are TGCGCCAGCAGCGTGACGGAGGGGCTATTTAATGAGCAGTTCTTC.

DNA of the CDR3: TGTGCCAGCAGCCTCCCCGGTGTGGTGGGCTACACCTTC. It specifies CASSLPGVVGYTF. The genes are TRBV7-2 and TRBJ1-2; no definite D call. Germline V gives CDR1 SGHTA, CDR2 FQGNSA. The CDR3 runs to 13 residues. V was cut by 5 bases and J by 8 bases, with 15 bases left in between. Using reference TRBV7-2 and TRBJ1-2 for the parts outside the CDR3, the full variable domain is GAGVSQSPSNKVTEKGKDVELRCDPISGHTALYWYRQSLGQGLEFLIYFQGNSAPDKSGLPSDRFSAERTGGSVSTLTIQRTQQEDSAVYLCASSLPGVVGYTFGSGTRLTVV.

The chain recombines TRBV2 with TRBJ1-2; 8 bases agree with TRBD1. Germline V gene sequence: CDR1 SNHLY, CDR2 FYNNEI. The CDR3 spans 15 residues. V was clipped by 3 bases and J by 5 bases; unmatched bases: 8. CDR3 loop: CASSETGVGDYGYTF. The CDR3 DNA is TGTGCCAGCAGTGAGACAGGGGTGGGGGATTATGGCTACACCTTC. The full variable domain, rest sourced from reference TRBV2 and TRBJ1-2, is EPEVTQTPSHQVTQMGQEVILRCVPISNHLYFYWYRQILGQKVEFLVSFYNNEISEKSEIFDDQFSVERPDGSNFTLKIRSTKLEDSAMYFCASSETGVGDYGYTFGSGTRLTVV.

This CDR3 is CAWSVQWSTDTQYF. The CDR3 nucleotides are TGTGCCTGGAGTGTACAGTGGAGCACAGATACGCAGTATTTT. The chain is built from TRBV30 and TRBJ2-3; D is unresolved. The ends were cut back, 0 bases at V and 0 bases at J, with 7 bases in the middle. The CDR3 runs 14 residues. Germline V gene lookup returns CDR1 GTSNPN and CDR2 SVGIG (reference sequence). The full variable domain, rest sourced from reference TRBV30 and TRBJ2-3, is SQTIHQWPATLVQPVGSPLSLECTVEGTSNPNLYWYRQAAGRGLQLLFYSVGIGQISSEVPQNLSASRPQDRQFILSSKKLLLSDSGFYLCAWSVQWSTDTQYFGPGTRLTVL.

The chain couples TRBV7-2 to TRBJ2-3, with D possibly TRBD2 on 6 matching bases. Looked up from germline, CDR1 is SGHTA and CDR2 is FQGNSA. This CDR3 is built from 15 residues. Trimming took 4 bases from V and 6 from J, leaving 17 bases between them. This CDR3 reads CASSSLQGLRDTQYF. DNA for the CDR3: TGTGCCAGCAGCTCACTCCAGGGACTTCGCGATACGCAGTATTTT.

This chain connects TRBV25-1 to TRBJ2-5; a weak D match, TRBD2 (5 bases). V gave up 6 bases and J gave up 4 bases, with 9 bases separating them. Germline V CDR1 and CDR2: MGHDK, SYGVNS. This CDR3 has 12 amino acids. The CDR3 is CASRTSGETQYF. In DNA, the CDR3 is TGTGCCAGCAGGACAAGCGGAGAGACCCAGTACTTC.